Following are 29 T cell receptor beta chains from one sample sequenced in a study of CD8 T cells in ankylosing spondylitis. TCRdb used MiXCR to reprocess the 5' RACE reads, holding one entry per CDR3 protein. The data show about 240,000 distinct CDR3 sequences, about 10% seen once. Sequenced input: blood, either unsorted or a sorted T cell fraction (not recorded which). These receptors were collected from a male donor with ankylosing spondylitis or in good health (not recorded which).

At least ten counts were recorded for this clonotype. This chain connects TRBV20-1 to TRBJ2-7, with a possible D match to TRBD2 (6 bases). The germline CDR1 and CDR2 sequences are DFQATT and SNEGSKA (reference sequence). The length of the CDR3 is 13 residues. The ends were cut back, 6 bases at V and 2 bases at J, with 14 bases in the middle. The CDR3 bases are TGCAGTGCCTATAGCGGACCCACCTACGAGCAGTACTTC. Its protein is CSAYSGPTYEQYF.

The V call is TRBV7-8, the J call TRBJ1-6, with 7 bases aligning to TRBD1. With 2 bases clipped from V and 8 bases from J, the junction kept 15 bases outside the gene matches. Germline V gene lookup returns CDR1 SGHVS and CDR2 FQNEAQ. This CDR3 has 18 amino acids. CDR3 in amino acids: CASSLKPRRQGKDSPLHF. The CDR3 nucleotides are TGTGCCAGCAGCTTAAAGCCCCGGAGACAGGGAAAGGATTCACCCCTCCACTTT.

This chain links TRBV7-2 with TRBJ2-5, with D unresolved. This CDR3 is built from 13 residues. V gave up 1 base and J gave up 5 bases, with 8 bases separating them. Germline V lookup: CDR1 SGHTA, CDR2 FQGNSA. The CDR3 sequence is CASSLGASETQYF. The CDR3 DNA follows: TGTGCCAGCAGCTTAGGAGCCAGTGAGACCCAGTACTTC.

CDR3 DNA: TGTGCCAGCAGTTACGCGTCATTTGAGACCCAGTACTTC. Translated: CASSYASFETQYF. The chain employs TRBV6-5 and TRBJ2-5; D gene uncertain. The CDR3 is 13 amino acids. Looked up from germline, CDR1 is MNHEY and CDR2 is SVGAGI. Trimming pared 2 bases from V and 5 bases from J, leaving 9 bases between.

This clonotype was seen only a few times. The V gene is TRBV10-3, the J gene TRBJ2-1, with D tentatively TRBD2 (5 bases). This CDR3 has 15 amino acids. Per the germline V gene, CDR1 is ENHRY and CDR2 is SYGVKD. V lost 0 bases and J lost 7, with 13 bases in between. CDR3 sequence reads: CAISESSLRGNEQFF. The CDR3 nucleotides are TGTGCCATCAGTGAGTCGTCCCTTCGGGGTAATGAGCAGTTCTTC.

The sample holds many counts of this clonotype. The CDR3: CASSPVGGQIYEQYF. The CDR3 region has the DNA TGCGCCAGCAGCCCCGTGGGAGGACAAATCTACGAGCAGTACTTC. V usage is TRBV4-1 and J usage is TRBJ2-7; a possible D gene is TRBD2 (6 bases). V lost 4 bases, J lost 3 bases, and 16 bases lay in between. CDR3 size: 15 residues. CDR1 MGHRA and CDR2 YSYEKL come from the germline V gene.

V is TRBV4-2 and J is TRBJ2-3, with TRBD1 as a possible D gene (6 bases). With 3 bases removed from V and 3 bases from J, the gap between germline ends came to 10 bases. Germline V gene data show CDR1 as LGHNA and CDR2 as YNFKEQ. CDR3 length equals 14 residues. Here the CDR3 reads CASSQGTFTDTQYF. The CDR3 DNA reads TGTGCCAGCAGCCAGGGGACATTTACAGATACGCAGTATTTT.

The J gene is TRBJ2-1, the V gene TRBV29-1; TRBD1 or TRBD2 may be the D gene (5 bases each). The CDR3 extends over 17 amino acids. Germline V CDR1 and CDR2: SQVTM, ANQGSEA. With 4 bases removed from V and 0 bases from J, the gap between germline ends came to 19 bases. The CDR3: CSVGFFEGSSSYNEQFF. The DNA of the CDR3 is TGCAGCGTTGGCTTTTTTGAGGGGTCAAGCTCCTACAATGAGCAGTTCTTC.

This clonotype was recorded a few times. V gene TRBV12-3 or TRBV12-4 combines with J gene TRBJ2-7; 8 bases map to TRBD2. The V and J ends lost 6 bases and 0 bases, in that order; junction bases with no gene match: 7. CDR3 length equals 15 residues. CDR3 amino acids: CASRSTSDSSYEQYF. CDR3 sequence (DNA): TGTGCCAGCAGGTCGACTAGCGACTCCTCCTACGAGCAGTACTTC.

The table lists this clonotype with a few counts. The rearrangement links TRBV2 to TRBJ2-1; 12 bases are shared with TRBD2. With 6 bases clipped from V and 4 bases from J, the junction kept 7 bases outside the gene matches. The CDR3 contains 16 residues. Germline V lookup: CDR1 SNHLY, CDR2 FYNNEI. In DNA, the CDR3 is TGTGCCAGCAGGGTGCTAGCGGGGGGGCTTTACAATGAGCAGTTCTTC. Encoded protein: CASRVLAGGLYNEQFF.

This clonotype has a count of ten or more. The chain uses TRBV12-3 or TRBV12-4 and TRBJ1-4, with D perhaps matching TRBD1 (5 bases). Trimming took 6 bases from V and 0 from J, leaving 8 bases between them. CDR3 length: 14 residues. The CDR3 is CASRVGATNEKLFF. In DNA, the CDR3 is TGTGCCAGCAGGGTGGGGGCAACTAATGAAAAACTGTTTTTT.

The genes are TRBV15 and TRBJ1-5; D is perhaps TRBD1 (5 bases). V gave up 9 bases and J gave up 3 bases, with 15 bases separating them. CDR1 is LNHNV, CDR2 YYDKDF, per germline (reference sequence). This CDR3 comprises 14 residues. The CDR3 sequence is CATKTDSSNQPQHF. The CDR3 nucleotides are TGTGCCACGAAAACCGACAGTTCCAATCAGCCCCAGCATTTT.

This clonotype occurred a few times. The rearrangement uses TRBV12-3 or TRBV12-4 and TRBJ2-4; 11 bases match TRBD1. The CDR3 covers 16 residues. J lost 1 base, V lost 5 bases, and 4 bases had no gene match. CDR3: CASSQGTGGAKNIQYF. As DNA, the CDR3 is TGTGCCAGCAGTCAAGGGACAGGGGGGGCCAAAAACATTCAGTACTTC.

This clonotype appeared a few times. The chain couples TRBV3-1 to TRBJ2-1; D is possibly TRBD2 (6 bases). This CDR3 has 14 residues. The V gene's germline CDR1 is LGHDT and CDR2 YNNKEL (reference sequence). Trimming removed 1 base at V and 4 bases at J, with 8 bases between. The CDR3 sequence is CASSQAGTYNEQFF. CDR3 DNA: TGTGCCAGCAGCCAAGCCGGGACTTACAATGAGCAGTTCTTC.

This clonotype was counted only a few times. CDR3 in DNA: TGTGCCAGCAGCACGACAGGGTTTCGGGGCTACACCTTC. Residues: CASSTTGFRGYTF. The chain couples TRBV6-6 to TRBJ1-2; TRBD1 matches at 7 bases. The CDR3 has 13 residues. Trimming cost V 6 bases and J 8 bases; bases outside gene matches: 9. From germline, CDR1 is MNHNY and CDR2 SVGAGI (reference sequence).

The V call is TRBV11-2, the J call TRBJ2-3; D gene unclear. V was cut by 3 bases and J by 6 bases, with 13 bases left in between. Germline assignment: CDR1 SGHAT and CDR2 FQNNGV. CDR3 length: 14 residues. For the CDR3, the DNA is TGTGCCAGCAGCTTCGGTCGACTCCCGGATACGCAGTATTTT. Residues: CASSFGRLPDTQYF.

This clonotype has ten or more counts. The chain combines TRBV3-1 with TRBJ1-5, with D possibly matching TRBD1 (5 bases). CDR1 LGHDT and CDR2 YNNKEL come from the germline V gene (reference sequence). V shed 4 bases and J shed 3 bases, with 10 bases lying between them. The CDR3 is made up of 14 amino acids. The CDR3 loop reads CASSLGRSNQPQHF. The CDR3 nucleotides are TGTGCCAGCAGCCTGGGACGGTCCAATCAGCCCCAGCATTTT. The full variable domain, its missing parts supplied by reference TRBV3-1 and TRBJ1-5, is DTAVSQTPKYLVTQMGNDKSIKCEQNLGHDTMYWYKQDSKKFLKIMFSYNNKELIINETVPNRFSPKSPDKAHLNLHINSLELGDSAVYFCASSLGRSNQPQHFGDGTRLSIL.

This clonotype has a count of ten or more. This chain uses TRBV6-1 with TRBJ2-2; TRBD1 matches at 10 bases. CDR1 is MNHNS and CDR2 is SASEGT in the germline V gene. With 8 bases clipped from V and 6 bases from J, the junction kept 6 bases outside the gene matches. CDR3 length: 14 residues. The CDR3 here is CASGTGALSGELFF. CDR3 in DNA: TGTGCCAGCGGGACAGGGGCGTTGTCCGGGGAGCTGTTTTTT.

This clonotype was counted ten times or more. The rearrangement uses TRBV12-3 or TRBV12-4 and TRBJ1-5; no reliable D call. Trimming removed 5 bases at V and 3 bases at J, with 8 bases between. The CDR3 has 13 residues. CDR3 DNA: TGTGCCAGCAGTGAAAGGATCAATCAGCCCCAGCATTTT. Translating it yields CASSERINQPQHF.

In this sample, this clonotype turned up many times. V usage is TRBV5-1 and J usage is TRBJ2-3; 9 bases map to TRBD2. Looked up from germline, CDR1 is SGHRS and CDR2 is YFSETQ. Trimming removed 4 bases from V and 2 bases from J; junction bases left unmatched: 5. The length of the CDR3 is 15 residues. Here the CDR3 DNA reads TGCGCCAGCAGCGGTGCGGGAGGGGTCACAGATACGCAGTATTTT. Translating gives CASSGAGGVTDTQYF. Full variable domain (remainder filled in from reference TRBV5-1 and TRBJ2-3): KAGVTQTPRYLIKTRGQQVTLSCSPISGHRSVSWYQQTPGQGLQFLFEYFSETQRNKGNFPGRFSGRQFSNSRSEMNVSTLELGDSALYLCASSGAGGVTDTQYFGPGTRLTVL.

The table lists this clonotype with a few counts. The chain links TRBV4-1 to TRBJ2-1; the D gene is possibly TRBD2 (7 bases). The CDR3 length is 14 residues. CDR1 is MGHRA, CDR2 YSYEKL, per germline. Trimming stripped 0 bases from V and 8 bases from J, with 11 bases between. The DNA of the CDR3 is TGCGCCAGCAGCCAAGATCAAGGGGGGGATGAGCAGTTCTTC. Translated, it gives CASSQDQGGDEQFF.

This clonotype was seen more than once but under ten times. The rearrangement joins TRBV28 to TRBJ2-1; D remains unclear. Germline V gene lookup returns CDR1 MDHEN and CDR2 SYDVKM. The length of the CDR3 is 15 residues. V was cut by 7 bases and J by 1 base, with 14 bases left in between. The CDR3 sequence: CASTPFGDSYNEQFF. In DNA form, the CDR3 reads TGTGCCAGCACCCCCTTCGGAGATTCCTACAATGAGCAGTTCTTC.

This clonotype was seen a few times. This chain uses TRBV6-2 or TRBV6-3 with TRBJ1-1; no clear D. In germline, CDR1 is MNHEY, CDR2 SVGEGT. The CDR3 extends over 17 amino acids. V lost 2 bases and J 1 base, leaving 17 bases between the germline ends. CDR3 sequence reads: CASSYSAAGMANTEAFF. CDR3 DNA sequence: TGTGCCAGCAGTTACAGCGCGGCCGGGATGGCGAACACTGAAGCTTTCTTT.

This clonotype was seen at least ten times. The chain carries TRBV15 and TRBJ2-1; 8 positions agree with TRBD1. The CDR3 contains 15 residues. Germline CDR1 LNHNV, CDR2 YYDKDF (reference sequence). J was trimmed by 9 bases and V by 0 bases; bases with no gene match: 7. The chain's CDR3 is CATSREPQGASEQFF. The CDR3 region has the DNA TGTGCCACCAGCAGAGAGCCCCAGGGGGCAAGTGAGCAGTTCTTC. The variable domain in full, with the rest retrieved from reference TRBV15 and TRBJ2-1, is DAMVIQNPRYQVTQFGKPVTLSCSQTLNHNVMYWYQQKSSQAPKLLFHYYDKDFNNEADTPDNFQSRRPNTSFCFLDIRSPGLGDTAMYLCATSREPQGASEQFFGPGTRLTVL.

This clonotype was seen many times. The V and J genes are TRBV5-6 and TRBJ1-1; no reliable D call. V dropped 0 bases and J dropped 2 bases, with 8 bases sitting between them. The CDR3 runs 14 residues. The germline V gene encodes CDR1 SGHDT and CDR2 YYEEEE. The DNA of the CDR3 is TGTGCCAGCAGCTTGGCTGGGTTTAACACTGAAGCTTTCTTT. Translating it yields CASSLAGFNTEAFF.

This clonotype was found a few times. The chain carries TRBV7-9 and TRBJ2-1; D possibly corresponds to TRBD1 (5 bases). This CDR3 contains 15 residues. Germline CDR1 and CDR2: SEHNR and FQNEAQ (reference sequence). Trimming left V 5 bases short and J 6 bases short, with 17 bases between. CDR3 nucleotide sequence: TGTGCCAGCAGCCCCCCGGCCTGGGGCTCCAATGAGCAGTTCTTC. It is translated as CASSPPAWGSNEQFF.

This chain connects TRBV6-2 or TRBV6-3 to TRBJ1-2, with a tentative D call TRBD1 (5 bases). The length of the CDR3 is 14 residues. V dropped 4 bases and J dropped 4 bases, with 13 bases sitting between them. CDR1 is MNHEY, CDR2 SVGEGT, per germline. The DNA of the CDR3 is TGTGCCAGCAGTTTCGACAGCTCCTTCTATGGCTACACCTTC. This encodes CASSFDSSFYGYTF.

The CDR3 DNA follows: TGTGCCAGCAGCCCCATTACCAATGAGCAGTTCTTC. It specifies CASSPITNEQFF. This chain joins TRBV7-9 and TRBJ2-1, with unresolved D. CDR3 length equals 12 residues. V dropped 5 bases and J dropped 6 bases, with 8 bases sitting between them. Per germline, CDR1 SEHNR and CDR2 FQNEAQ (reference sequence).

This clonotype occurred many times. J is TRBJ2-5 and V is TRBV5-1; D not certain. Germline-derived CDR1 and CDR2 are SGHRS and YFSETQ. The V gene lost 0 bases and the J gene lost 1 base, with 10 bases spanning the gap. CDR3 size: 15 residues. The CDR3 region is CASSLDMDPQETQYF. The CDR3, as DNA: TGCGCCAGCAGCTTGGACATGGACCCCCAAGAGACCCAGTACTTC. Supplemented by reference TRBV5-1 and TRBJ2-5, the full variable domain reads KAGVTQTPRYLIKTRGQQVTLSCSPISGHRSVSWYQQTPGQGLQFLFEYFSETQRNKGNFPGRFSGRQFSNSRSEMNVSTLELGDSALYLCASSLDMDPQETQYFGPGTRLLVL.